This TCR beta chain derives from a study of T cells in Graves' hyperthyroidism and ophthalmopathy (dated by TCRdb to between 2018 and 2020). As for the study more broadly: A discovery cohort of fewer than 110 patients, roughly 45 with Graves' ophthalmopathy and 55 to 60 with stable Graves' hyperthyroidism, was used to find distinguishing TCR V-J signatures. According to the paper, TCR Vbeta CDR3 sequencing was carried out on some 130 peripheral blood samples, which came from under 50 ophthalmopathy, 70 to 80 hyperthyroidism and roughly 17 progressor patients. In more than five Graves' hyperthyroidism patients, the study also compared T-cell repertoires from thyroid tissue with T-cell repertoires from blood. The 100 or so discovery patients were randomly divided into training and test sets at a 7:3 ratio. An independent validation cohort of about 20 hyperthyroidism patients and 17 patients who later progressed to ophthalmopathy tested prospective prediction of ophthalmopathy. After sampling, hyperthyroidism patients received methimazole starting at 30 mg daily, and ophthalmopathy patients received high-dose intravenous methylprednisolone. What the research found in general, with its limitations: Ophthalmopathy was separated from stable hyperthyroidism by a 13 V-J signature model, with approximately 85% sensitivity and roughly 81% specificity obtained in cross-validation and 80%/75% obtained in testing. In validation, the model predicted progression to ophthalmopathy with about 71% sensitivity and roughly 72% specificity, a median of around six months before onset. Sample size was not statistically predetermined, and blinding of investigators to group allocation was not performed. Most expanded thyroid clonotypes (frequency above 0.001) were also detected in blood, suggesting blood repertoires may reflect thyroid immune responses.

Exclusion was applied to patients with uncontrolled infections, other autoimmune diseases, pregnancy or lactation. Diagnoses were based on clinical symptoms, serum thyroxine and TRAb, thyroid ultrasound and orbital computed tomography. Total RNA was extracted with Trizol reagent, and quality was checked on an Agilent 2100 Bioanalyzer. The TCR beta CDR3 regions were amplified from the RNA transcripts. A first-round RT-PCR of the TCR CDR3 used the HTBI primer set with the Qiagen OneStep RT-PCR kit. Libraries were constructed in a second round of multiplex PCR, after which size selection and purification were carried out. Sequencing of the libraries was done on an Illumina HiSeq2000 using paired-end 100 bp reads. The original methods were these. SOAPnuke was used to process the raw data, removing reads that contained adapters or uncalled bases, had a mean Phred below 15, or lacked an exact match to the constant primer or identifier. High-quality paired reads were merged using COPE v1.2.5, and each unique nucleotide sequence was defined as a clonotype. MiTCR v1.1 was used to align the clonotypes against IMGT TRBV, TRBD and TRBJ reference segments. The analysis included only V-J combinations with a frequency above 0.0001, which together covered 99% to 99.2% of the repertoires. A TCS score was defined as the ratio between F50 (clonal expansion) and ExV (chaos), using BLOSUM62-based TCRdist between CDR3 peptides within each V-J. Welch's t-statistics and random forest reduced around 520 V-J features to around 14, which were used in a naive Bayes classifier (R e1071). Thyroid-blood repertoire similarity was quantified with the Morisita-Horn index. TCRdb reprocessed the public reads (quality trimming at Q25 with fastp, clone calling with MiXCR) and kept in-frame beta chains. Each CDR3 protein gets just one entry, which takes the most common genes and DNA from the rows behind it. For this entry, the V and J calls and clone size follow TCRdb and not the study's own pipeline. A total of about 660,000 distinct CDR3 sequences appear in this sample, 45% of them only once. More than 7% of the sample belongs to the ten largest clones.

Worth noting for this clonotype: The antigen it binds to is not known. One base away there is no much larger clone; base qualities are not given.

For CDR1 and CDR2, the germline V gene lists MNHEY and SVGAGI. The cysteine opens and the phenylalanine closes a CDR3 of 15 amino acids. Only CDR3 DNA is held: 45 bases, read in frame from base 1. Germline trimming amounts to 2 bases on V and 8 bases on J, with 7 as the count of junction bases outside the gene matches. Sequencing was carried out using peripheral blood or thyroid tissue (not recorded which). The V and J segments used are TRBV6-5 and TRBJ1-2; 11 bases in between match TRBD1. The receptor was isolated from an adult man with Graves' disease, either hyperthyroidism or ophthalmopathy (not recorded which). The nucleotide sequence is TGTGCCAGCAGTTACACCGGACAGGGGGCATGGGGCTACACCTTC. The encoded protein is CASSYTGQGAWGYTF.